This T cell receptor (beta chain) was recorded in a study of T cell responses to AZD1222 COVID-19 vaccine. Assay: immunoSEQ multiplex PCR; the TCRdb copy retains only in-frame clones and omits some. The data show 150,000 to 160,000 clones, with 85% to 95% seen just once and more than 1.3% held by the top ten. Study outcomes and limitations: The donors showed a predominance of white British ancestry and of females, with possible underestimation of clonal diversity. All repertoire sampling was performed exclusively after the peak T cell response. Spike was spanned by vaccine-associated CD4 TCRs, which were dominant at 160-218 and 743-854.

As concerns this clone: Its target is unknown.

Germline assignment: CDR1 SGHDN and CDR2 FVKESK. The CDR3 has 12 amino acids. V lost 1 base, J lost 4 bases, and 2 bases lay in between. Sequences were derived from peripheral blood, sampled 28 days after the second AZD1222 dose. The chain has TRBV14 and TRBJ2-1; D unresolved. The TCR originated in an adult who received the AZD1222 COVID-19 vaccine. The chain's CDR3 is CASSQGYNEQFF. CDR3 bases: TGTGCCAGCAGCCAAGGTTACAATGAGCAGTTCTTC.